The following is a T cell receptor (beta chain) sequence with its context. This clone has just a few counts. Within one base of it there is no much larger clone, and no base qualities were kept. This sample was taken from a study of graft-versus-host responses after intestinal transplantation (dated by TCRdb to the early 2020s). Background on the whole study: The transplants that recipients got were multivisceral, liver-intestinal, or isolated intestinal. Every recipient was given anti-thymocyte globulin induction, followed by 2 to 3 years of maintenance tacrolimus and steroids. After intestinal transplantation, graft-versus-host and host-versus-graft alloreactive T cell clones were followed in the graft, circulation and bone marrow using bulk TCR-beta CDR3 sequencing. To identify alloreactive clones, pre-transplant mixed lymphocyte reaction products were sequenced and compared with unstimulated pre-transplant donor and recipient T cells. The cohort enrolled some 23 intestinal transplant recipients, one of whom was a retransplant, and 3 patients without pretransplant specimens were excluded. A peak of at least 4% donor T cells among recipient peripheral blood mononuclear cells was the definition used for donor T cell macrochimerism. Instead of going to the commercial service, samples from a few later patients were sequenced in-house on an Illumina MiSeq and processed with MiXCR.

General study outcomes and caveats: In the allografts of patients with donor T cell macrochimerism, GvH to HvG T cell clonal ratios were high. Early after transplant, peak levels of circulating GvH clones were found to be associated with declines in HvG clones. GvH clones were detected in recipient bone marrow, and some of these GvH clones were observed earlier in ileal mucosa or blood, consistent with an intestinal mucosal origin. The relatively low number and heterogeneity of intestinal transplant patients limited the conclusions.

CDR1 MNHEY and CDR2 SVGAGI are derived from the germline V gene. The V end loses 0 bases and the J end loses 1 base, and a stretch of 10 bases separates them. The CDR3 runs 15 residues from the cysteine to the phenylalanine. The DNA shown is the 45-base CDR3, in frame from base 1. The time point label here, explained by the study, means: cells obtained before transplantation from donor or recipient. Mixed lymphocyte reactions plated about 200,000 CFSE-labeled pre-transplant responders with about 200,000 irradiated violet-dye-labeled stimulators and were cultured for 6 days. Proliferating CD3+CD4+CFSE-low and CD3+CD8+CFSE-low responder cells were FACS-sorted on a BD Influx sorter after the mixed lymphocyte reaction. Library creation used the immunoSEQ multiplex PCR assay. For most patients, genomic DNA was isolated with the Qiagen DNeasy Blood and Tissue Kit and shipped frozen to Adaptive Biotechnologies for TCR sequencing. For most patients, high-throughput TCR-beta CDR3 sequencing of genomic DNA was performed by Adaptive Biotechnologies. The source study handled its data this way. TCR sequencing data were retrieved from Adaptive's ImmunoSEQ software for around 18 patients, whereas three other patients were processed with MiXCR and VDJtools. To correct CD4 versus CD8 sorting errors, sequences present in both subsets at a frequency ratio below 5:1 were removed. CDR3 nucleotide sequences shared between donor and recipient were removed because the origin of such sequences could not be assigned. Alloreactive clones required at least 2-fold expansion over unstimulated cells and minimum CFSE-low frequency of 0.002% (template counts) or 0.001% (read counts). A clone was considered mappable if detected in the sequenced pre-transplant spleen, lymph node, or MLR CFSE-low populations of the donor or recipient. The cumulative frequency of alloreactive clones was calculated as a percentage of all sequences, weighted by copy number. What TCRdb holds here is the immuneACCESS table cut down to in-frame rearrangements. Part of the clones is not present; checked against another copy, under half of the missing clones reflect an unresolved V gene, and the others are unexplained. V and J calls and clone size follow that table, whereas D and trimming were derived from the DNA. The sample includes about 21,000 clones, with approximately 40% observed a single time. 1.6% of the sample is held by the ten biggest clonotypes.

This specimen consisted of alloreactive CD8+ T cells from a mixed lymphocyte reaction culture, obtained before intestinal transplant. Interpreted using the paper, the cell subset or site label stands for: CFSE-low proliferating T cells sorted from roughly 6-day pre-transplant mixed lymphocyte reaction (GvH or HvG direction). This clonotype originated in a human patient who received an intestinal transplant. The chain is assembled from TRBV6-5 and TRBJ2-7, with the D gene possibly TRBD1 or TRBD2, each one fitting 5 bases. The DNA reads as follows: TGTGCCAGCAGTTACTCGAGGGGCCTATCCTACGAGCAGTACTTC. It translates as CASSYSRGLSYEQYF.